What follows is one T cell receptor beta chain and its context. The antigen is unknown. Other DNA sequences in this sample translate to the same CDR3. The record originates from a study of cytomegalovirus exposure and HLA in healthy donors. The V and J ends lost 1 base and 10 bases respectively, with 11 bases between them. This CDR3 has 12 amino acids. The germline V gene has CDR1 SGHNT and CDR2 YYREEE (reference sequence). The PCR contained 60 Vbeta and 13 Jbeta primers. Clones were read by immunoSEQ multiplex PCR, and TCRdb kept only the in-frame ones, dropping some. The sample yields fewer than 150,000 clones, under 80% seen once. Study results and caveats: In presence/absence analyses, roughly uniform sequencing depth across donors was assumed. Later work showed greater clonal expansion in HLA-associated TCR beta chains than in equally common others. For cytomegalovirus status, the classifier reportedly gave diagnoses with high specificity and sensitivity.

V gene TRBV5-4 combines with J gene TRBJ1-1; D may be TRBD1 (6 bases). The TCR was taken from a man aged 60-69 years in good health and CMV-seropositive. The source material was PBMCs. CDR3 region: CASSLRGGAAFF. The CDR3, as DNA: TGTGCCAGCAGCTTGCGTGGGGGGGCAGCTTTCTTT.